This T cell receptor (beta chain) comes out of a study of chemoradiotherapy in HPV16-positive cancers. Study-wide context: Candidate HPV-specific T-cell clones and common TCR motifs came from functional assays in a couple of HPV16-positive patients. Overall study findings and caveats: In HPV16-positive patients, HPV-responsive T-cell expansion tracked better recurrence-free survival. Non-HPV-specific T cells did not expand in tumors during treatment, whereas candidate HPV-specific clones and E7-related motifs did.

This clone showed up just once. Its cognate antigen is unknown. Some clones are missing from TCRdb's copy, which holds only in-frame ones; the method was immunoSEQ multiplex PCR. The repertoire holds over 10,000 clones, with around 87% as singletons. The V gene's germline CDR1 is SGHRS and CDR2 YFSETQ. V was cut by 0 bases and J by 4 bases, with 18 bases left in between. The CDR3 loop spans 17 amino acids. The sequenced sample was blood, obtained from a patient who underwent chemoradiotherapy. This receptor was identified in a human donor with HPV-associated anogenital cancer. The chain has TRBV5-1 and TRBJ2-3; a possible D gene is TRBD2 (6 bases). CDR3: CASSLDGTGVRSDTQYF. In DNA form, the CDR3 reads TGCGCCAGCAGCTTGGATGGGACGGGGGTCAGGTCAGATACGCAGTATTTT. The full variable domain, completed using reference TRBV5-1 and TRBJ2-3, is KAGVTQTPRYLIKTRGQQVTLSCSPISGHRSVSWYQQTPGQGLQFLFEYFSETQRNKGNFPGRFSGRQFSNSRSEMNVSTLELGDSALYLCASSLDGTGVRSDTQYFGPGTRLTVL.